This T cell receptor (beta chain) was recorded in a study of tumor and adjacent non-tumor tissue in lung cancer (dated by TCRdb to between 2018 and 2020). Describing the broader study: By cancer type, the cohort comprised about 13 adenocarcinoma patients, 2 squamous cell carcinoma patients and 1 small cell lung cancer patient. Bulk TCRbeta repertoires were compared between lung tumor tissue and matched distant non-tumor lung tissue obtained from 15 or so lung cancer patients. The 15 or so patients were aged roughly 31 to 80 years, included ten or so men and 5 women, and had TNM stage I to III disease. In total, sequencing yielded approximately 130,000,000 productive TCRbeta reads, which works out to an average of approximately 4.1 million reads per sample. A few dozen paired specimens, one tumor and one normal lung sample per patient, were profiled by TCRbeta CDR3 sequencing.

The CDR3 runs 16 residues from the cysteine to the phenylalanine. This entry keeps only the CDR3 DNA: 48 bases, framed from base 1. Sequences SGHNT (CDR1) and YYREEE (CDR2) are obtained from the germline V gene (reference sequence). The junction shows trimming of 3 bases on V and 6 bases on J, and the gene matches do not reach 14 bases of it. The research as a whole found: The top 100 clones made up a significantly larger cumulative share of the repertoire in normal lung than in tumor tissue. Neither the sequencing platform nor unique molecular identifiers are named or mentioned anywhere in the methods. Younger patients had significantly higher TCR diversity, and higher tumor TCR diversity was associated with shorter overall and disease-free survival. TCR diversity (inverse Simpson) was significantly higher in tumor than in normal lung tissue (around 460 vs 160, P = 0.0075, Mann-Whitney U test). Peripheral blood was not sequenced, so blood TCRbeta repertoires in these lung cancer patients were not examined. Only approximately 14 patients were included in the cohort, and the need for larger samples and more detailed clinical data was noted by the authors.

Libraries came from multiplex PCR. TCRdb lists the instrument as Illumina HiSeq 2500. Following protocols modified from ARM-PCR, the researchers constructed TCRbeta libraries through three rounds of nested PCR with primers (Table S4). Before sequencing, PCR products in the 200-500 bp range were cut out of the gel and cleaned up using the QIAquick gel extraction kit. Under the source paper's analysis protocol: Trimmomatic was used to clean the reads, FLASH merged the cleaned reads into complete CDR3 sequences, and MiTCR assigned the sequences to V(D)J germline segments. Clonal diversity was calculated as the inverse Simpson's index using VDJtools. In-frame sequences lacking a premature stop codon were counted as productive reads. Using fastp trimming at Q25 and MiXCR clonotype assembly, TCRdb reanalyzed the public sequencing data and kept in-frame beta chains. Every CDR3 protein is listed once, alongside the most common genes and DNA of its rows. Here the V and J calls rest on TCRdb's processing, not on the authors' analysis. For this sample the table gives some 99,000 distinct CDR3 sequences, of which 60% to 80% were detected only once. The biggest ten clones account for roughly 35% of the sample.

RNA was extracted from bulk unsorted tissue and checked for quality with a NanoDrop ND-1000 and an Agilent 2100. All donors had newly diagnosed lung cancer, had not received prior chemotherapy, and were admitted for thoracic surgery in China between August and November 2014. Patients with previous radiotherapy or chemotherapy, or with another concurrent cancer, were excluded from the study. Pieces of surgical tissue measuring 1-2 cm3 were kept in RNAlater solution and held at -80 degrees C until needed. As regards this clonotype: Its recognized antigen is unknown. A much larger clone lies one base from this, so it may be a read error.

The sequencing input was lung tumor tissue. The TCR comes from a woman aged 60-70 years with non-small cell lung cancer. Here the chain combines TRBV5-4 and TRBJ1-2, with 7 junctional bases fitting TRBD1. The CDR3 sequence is CASSSGTALSRDGYTF. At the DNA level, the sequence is TGTGCCAGCAGCTCCGGGACAGCCCTTTCCAGGGATGGCTACACCTTC.